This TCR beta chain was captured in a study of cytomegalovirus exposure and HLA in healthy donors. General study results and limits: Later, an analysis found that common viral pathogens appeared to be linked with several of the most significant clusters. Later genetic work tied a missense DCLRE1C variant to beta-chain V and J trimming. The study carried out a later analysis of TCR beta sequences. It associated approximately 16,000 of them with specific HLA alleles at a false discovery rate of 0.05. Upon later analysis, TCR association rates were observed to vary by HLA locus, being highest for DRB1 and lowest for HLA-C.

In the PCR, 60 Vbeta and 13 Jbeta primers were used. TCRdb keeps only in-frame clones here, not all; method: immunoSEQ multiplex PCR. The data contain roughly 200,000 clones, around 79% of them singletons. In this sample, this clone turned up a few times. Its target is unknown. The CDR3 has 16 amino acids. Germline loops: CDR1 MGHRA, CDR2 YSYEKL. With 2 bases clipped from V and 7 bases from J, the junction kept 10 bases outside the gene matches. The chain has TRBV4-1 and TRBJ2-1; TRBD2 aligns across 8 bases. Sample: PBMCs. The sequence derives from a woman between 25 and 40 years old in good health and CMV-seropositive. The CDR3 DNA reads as TGCGCCAGCAGCCAATTCCAAGCGGGAGTCTCAAATGAGCAGTTCTTC. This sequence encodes CASSQFQAGVSNEQFF.